The entry below gives a single T cell receptor (beta chain) sequence along with its context. What it binds is not known. V lost 7 bases and J lost 1, with 10 bases in between. This CDR3 spans 13 amino acids. Germline V gene sequence: CDR1 KGHDR, CDR2 SFDVKD. The data were obtained in a study of vaccination and CD4 T cells after COVID-19. Across the study: Two doses of either BNT162b2 or mRNA-1273 vaccine were given to participants. Post-vaccination samples were procured at a median of around 78 days following dose two (range 14 to 241).

TCRdb analysed the PCR reads with MiXCR anew, one entry per CDR3 protein. The table lists roughly 20,000 distinct CDR3 sequences, about three fifths of them singletons. The study, taken as a whole, reports: In convalescent patients, a median about 88% of post-vaccine SARS-CoV-2-reactive clones appeared only after vaccination.

The specimen comprised CD4+ T cells from blood, sampled after SARS-CoV-2 vaccination. The source of this sequence is a human donor who had recovered from COVID-19. V usage is TRBV24-1 and J usage is TRBJ2-7; the D gene could be TRBD1 or TRBD2 (5 bases each). CDR3 loop: CATRGTGSYEQYF. The CDR3, as DNA: TGTGCCACCAGGGGGACGGGATCCTACGAGCAGTACTTC.